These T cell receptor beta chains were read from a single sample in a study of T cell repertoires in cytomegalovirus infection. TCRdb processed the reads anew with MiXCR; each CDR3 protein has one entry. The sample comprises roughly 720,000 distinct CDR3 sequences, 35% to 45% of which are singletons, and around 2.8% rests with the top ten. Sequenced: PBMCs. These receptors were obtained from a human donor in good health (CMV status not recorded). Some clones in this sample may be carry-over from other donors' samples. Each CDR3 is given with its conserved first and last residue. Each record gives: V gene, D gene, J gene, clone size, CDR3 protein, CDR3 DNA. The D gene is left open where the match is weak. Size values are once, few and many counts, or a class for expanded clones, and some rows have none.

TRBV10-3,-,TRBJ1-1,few,CAISEGQMNTEAFF,TGTGCCATCAGTGAAGGTCAGATGAACACTGAAGCTTTCTTT
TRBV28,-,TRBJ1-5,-,CDSSFLQRQPQHF,TGTGACAGCAGTTTCCTCCAACGTCAGCCCCAGCATTTT
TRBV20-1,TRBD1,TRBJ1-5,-,CSAGSTGGASQPQHF,TGCAGTGCAGGGTCAACAGGGGGCGCTTCTCAGCCCCAGCATTTT
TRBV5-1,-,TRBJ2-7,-,CASSLIGGSVSYEQYF,TGCGCCAGCAGCCTCATCGGGGGATCAGTGTCCTACGAGCAGTACTTC
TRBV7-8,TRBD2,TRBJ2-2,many,CASSLEGVAGANTGELFF,TGTGCCAGCAGCTTAGAGGGAGTCGCGGGAGCGAACACCGGGGAGCTGTTTTTT
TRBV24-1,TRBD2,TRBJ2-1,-,CATSVRRTSGSLDNEQFF,TGTGCCACCAGTGTAAGGCGGACTAGCGGGAGCTTGGACAATGAGCAGTTCTTC
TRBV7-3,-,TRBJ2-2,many,CASSQLGGGLAHGELFF,TGTGCCAGCAGCCAGCTCGGAGGGGGGCTAGCGCACGGGGAGCTGTTTTTT
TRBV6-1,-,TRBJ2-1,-,CASKSRVNEQFF,TGTGCCAGCAAATCAAGGGTCAATGAGCAGTTCTTC
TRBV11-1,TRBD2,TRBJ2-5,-,CASRLEPGLAGTLVETQYF,TGTGCCAGCAGACTTGAACCGGGACTAGCGGGGACCCTCGTTGAGACCCAGTACTTC
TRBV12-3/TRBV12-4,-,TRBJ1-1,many,CASSLLRQADTEAFF,TGTGCCAGCAGTTTACTCCGACAGGCGGACACTGAAGCTTTCTTT
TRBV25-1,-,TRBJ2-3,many,CASSEPTEGRPSTDTQYF,TGTGCCAGCAGTGAACCTACGGAGGGGCGCCCGAGCACAGATACGCAGTATTTT
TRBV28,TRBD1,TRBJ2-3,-,CASSRQGGTDTQYF,TGTGCCAGCAGTCGACAGGGCGGCACAGATACGCAGTATTTT
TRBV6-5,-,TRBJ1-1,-,CASSLKNTVAFF,TGTGCCAGCAGTTTAAAGAACACTGTAGCTTTCTTT
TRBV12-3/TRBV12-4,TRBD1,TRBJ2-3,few,CASSLGDRGWSDTQYF,TGTGCCAGCAGTTTAGGGGACAGGGGATGGTCGGATACGCAGTATTTT
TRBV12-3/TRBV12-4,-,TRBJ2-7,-,CASRLGGRTYVQYF,TGTGCCAGCAGGTTAGGCGGACGTACCTACGTGCAGTACTTC
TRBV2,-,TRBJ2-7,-,CASSEYIQGNEQYF,TGTGCCAGCAGTGAATATATCCAGGGGAACGAGCAGTACTTC
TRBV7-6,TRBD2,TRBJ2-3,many,CASSLASLAVSTDTQYF,TGTGCCAGCAGCTTAGCGAGTCTAGCGGTGAGCACAGATACGCAGTATTTT
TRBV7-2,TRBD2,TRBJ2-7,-,CASSFGGSVSDEQYF,TGTGCCAGCAGCTTCGGCGGGAGTGTTTCGGACGAGCAGTACTTC
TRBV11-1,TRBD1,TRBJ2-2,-,CASSLVPRGSTGELFF,TGTGCCAGCAGCTTAGTCCCCAGGGGGAGCACCGGGGAGCTGTTTTTT
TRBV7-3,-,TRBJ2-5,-,CASSPEGGAGETQYF,TGTGCCAGCAGCCCGGAGGGGGGGGCCGGAGAGACCCAGTACTTC
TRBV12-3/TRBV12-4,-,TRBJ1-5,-,CASSLGFSGEPQHF,TGTGCCAGCAGTTTGGGTTTCTCGGGTGAGCCCCAGCATTTT
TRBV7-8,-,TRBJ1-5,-,CASSLVRRQPQHF,TGTGCCAGCAGCTTAGTACGGAGACAGCCCCAGCATTTT
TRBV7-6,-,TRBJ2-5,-,CASSLGGGASFAETQYF,TGTGCCAGCAGCTTAGGAGGGGGGGCCTCGTTTGCCGAGACCCAGTACTTC
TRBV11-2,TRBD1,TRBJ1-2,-,CASSLGPVPGQGRYGYTF,TGTGCCAGCAGCTTAGGGCCAGTACCGGGACAGGGTAGATATGGCTACACCTTC
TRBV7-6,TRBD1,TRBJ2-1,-,CASSGTASSYNEQFF,TGTGCCAGCAGCGGGACAGCGAGCTCCTACAATGAGCAGTTCTTC
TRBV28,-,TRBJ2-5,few,CASSLAFAQTQYF,TGTGCCAGCAGTTTGGCCTTCGCGCAGACCCAGTACTTC
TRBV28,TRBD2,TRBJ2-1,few,CASSFPRGGRTPSYNEQFF,TGTGCCAGCAGTTTCCCCCGTGGCGGGAGGACACCCTCCTACAATGAGCAGTTCTTC
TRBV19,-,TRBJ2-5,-,CARPAATGCEEETQYF,TGTGCCAGGCCCGCCGCCACGGGGTGCGAGGAGGAGACCCAGTACTTC
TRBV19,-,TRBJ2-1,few,CASSIRAGGYNEQFF,TGTGCCAGTAGTATACGGGCAGGGGGGTACAATGAGCAGTTCTTC
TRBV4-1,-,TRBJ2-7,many,CASSQEGHYEQYF,TGCGCCAGCAGCCAAGAGGGACACTACGAGCAGTACTTC
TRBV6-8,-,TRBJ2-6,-,CAIRQVSGANVLTF,TGTGCCATCAGACAGGTCTCTGGGGCCAACGTCCTGACTTTC
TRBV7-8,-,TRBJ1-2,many,CASSLISGGYTF,TGTGCCAGCAGCTTAATCTCTGGTGGCTACACCTTC
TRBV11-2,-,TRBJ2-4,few,CASSLDYRGRLAKNIQYF,TGTGCCAGCAGCTTAGATTATCGAGGAAGATTAGCCAAAAACATTCAGTACTTC
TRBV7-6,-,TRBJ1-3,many,CASSLFGGPSGNTIYF,TGTGCCAGCAGCTTATTTGGGGGGCCCTCTGGAAACACCATATATTTT
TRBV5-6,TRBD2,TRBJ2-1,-,CASSLREAYNEQFF,TGTGCCAGCAGCTTGCGGGAGGCTTACAATGAGCAGTTCTTC
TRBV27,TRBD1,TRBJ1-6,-,CASSIGGAFSPLHF,TGTGCCAGCAGTATAGGGGGCGCGTTTTCACCCCTCCACTTT
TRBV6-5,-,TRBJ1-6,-,CASSYPAVNSPLHF,TGTGCCAGCAGTTACCCAGCCGTTAATTCACCCCTCCACTTT
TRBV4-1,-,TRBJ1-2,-,CASSQVDMLHNYGSPF,TGCGCCAGCAGCCAAGTGGACATGTTGCACAACTATGGCTCCCCCTTC
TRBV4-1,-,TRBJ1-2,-,CASSPTADPVYGYTF,TGCGCCAGCAGCCCTACCGCGGATCCAGTCTATGGCTACACCTTC
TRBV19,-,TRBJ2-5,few,CASSHDQETQYF,TGTGCCAGTAGTCATGACCAAGAGACCCAGTACTTC
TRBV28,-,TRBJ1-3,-,CASGWGAGNTIYF,TGTGCCAGCGGTTGGGGGGCAGGGAACACCATATATTTT
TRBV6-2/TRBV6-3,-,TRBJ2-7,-,CASSYALGESGYEQYF,TGTGCCAGCAGTTACGCACTTGGGGAAAGCGGCTACGAGCAGTACTTC
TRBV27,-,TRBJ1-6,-,CASSRYGQKNSPLHF,TGTGCCAGCAGTCGCTACGGACAGAAAAATTCACCCCTCCACTTT
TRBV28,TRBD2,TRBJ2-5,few,CASSFASGAASETQYF,TGTGCCAGCAGTTTTGCTAGCGGAGCAGCCTCTGAGACCCAGTACTTC
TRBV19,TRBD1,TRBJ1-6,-,CASGDRRGDSYNSPLHF,TGTGCCAGTGGGGACAGGCGCGGGGACTCCTATAATTCACCCCTCCACTTT
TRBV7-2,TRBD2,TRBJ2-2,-,CASRLDSGSGAGELFF,TGTGCCAGCAGATTAGATAGCGGGAGTGGTGCCGGGGAGCTGTTTTTT
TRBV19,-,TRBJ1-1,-,CASLQNTEAFF,TGTGCCAGTCTACAGAACACTGAAGCTTTCTTT